The clone carrying this T cell receptor (beta chain) was recorded once. The target antigen is unknown. Trimming cost V 3 bases and J 6 bases, with 6 bases left between them. This CDR3 has 12 amino acids. Germline loops: CDR1 MDHEN, CDR2 SYDVKM. The sample is drawn from a study of T cell responses to AZD1222 COVID-19 vaccine. Study as a whole: Pooled together were second doses at about 4 or about 12 weeks. Overall study findings and caveats: Repertoire sampling happened only post peak T cell response.

Here immunoSEQ multiplex PCR was the method, and the copy in TCRdb shows in-frame clones only, minus some. The repertoire holds 150,000 to 200,000 clones, with roughly 92% as singletons. The clonotype originates from an adult in good health. The chain employs TRBV28 and TRBJ1-5, with D unclear. Sequencing was performed on peripheral blood, taken on day 0 of AZD1222 vaccination. The CDR3: CASSFAIQPQHF. The CDR3 coding sequence is TGTGCCAGCAGTTTCGCCATTCAGCCCCAGCATTTT.